Shown below are 4 T cell receptor beta chains from a single sample sequenced in a study of Graves' ophthalmopathy and Graves' hyperthyroidism. Amplification targeted the TCR beta CDR3 regions, with RNA transcripts as the source material. A first-round RT-PCR used HTBI primers, followed by a second-round multiplex PCR. TCRdb itself ran the multiplex PCR reads through MiXCR, one entry per CDR3 protein. The sample includes about 740,000 distinct CDR3 sequences, around 40% of them seen just once. Sequencing was carried out using peripheral blood. Every receptor here comes from an adult man with Graves' ophthalmopathy.

The chain combines TRBV20-1 with TRBJ1-2; 8 bases agree with TRBD1. The V gene end was trimmed by 6 bases and the J gene end by 1 base; junction bases not matched to a gene: 4. The germline gives CDR1 DFQATT, CDR2 SNEGSKA (reference sequence). The CDR3 spans 13 residues. The CDR3 region is CSAETGDNYGYTF. The CDR3, as DNA: TGCAGTGCCGAGACAGGGGATAACTATGGCTACACCTTC.

At least ten counts were recorded for this clonotype. The chain combines TRBV10-3 with TRBJ2-2, with D possibly being TRBD1 (6 bases). V lost 9 bases to trimming and J lost 4 bases, with 9 bases between them. The CDR3 consists of 12 residues. Germline-derived CDR1 and CDR2 are ENHRY and SYGVKD. The DNA for the CDR3 is TGTGCCATTCTGACAGGCACCGGGGAGCTGTTTTTT. Translating gives CAILTGTGELFF.

A few counts support this clonotype. The CDR3 nucleotides are TGTGCCAGCAGGCCTGCCAGGGAGGGAGAGACCCAGTACTTC. It translates to CASRPAREGETQYF. The chain recombines TRBV2 with TRBJ2-5, with 7 bases matching TRBD2. V lost 6 bases to trimming and J lost 4 bases; unmatched junction nucleotides: 8. Germline V gene data show CDR1 as SNHLY and CDR2 as FYNNEI. This CDR3 spans 14 amino acids.

V and J are TRBV11-2 and TRBJ1-5; D ambiguous. V gave up 8 bases and J gave up 2 bases, with 10 bases separating them. Germline V CDR1 and CDR2: SGHAT, FQNNGV. The CDR3 length is 13 residues. In DNA, the CDR3 is TGTGCCAGCGGCCAGCGGGGCAATCAGCCCCAGCATTTT. Its protein is CASGQRGNQPQHF.